This entry lists 9 T cell receptor beta chains sequenced from one sample in a study of blood T cells in healthy people across ages. Then a second PCR, running about 6 to 12 cycles, was carried out with a sample-barcoded 5' primer and a J-beta primer mix. TCRdb redid the calling of the 5' RACE reads with MiXCR, one entry per CDR3 protein. The data hold about 970,000 distinct CDR3 sequences, with roughly half observed a single time. Sequencing input: blood. The source of these receptors is an older woman in good health.

The gene calls are TRBV20-1 and TRBJ2-7; a weak D match, TRBD2 (6 bases). Germline V CDR1 and CDR2: DFQATT, SNEGSKA (reference sequence). There are 15 residues in the CDR3. Trimming cost V 0 bases and J 3 bases, with 15 bases left between them. CDR3 bases: TGCAGTGCTAGAGAAGGTGGGAGGAGTTTCTACGAGCAGTACTTC. This encodes CSAREGGRSFYEQYF.

This chain connects TRBV20-1 to TRBJ2-1; maybe TRBD1 (6 bases). This CDR3 contains 15 residues. The germline V and J ends were trimmed by 4 bases and 0 bases, with 13 bases remaining between them. Per the germline V gene, CDR1 is DFQATT and CDR2 is SNEGSKA (reference sequence). For the CDR3, the DNA is TGCAGTGCTAACCCCGGGACAACCTCCTACAATGAGCAGTTCTTC. The encoded protein is CSANPGTTSYNEQFF.

Only one count was recorded for this clonotype. J is TRBJ2-1 and V is TRBV20-1; possibly TRBD1 or TRBD2 for D (5 bases each). V lost 3 bases, J lost 2 bases, and 14 bases lay in between. Germline V lookup: CDR1 DFQATT, CDR2 SNEGSKA (reference sequence). The CDR3 sequence is 15 residues long. The CDR3 DNA reads as TGCAGTGCTAGTAGTTGGGGGATACCCTACAATGAGCAGTTCTTC. Translating it yields CSASSWGIPYNEQFF.

In DNA, the CDR3 is TGTGCTAGTGCCCAGGAGCACGGGTACGAGCAGTACTTC. Amino acid sequence: CASAQEHGYEQYF. The V call is TRBV12-5, the J call TRBJ2-7, with D unclear. Deletions cut 7 bases from V and 4 bases from J, with 14 bases between. The CDR3 is 13 amino acids. Germline values: CDR1 LGHNT, CDR2 FRNRAP.

This chain connects TRBV6-5 to TRBJ1-5, with D maybe TRBD1 (6 bases). There are 15 residues in the CDR3. Germline V gene lookup returns CDR1 MNHEY and CDR2 SVGAGI. The V and J ends lost 4 bases and 8 bases respectively, with 18 bases between them. CDR3 amino acids: CASSFGGRNGEPQHF. CDR3 nucleotide sequence: TGTGCCAGCAGTTTCGGGGGGCGCAATGGTGAGCCCCAGCATTTT.

This clonotype was seen at least ten times. The rearrangement joins TRBV10-3 to TRBJ2-5; TRBD1 is a possible D gene (5 bases). The CDR3 covers 14 residues. Deletions cut 3 bases from V and 2 bases from J, with 10 bases between. Germline-derived CDR1 and CDR2 are ENHRY and SYGVKD. The CDR3 reads CAISESGWQETQYF. CDR3 bases: TGTGCCATCAGTGAATCAGGGTGGCAAGAGACCCAGTACTTC.

About this clonotype: Mismatch with germline at one junction end may stem from a read error. This rearrangement joins TRBV29-1 to TRBJ1-2; D remains unclear. This CDR3 has 14 residues. Germline CDR1 SQVTM, CDR2 ANQGSEA. The CDR3 is CSVEGRTGNYDYTF. DNA for the CDR3: TGCAGCGTTGAGGGAAGAACGGGGAACTATGACTACACCTTC.

The chain couples TRBV10-2 to TRBJ2-5; 14 positions agree with TRBD2. The V and J ends lost 0 bases and 5 bases, in that order; junction bases with no gene match: 5. The V gene's germline CDR1 is WSHSY and CDR2 SAAADI. The CDR3 length is 17 residues. In DNA form, the CDR3 reads TGCGCCAGCAGTGAGTCGGGACTAGCGGGAGAGGGGGAGACCCAGTACTTC. This sequence encodes CASSESGLAGEGETQYF.

This clonotype came up a few times. The chain has TRBV20-1 and TRBJ2-1; possibly TRBD1 for D (7 bases). The CDR3 length is 16 residues. Germline V gene sequence: CDR1 DFQATT, CDR2 SNEGSKA (reference sequence). The V end lost 0 bases, the J end lost 2 bases, and 14 bases lay between the germline ends. CDR3 in DNA: TGCAGTGCTAGAGACGCGGGACAGTCAGCCTACAATGAGCAGTTCTTC. It is translated as CSARDAGQSAYNEQFF.